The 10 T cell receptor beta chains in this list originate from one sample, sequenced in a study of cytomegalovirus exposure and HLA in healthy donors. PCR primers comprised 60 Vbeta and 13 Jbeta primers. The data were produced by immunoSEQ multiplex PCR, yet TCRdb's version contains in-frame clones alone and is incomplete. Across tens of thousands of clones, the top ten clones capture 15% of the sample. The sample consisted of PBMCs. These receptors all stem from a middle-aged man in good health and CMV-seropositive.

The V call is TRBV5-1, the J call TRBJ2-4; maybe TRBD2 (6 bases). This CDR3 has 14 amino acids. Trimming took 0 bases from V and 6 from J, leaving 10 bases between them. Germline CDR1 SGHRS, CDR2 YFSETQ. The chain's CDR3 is CASSLDGRGNIQYF. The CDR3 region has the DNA TGCGCCAGCAGCTTGGACGGGAGAGGAAACATTCAGTACTTC.

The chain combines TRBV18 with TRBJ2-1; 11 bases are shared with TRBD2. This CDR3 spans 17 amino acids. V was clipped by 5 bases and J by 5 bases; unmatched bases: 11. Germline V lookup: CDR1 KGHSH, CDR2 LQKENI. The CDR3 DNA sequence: TGTGCCAGCTCAGTACCGAAGGGACTAGCGGACAACAATGAGCAGTTCTTC. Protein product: CASSVPKGLADNNEQFF. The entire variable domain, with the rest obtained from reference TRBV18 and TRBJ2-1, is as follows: NAGVMQNPRHLVRRRGQEARLRCSPMKGHSHVYWYRQLPEEGLKFMVYLQKENIIDESGMPKERFSAEFPKEGPSILRIQQVVRGDSAAYFCASSVPKGLADNNEQFFGPGTRLTVL.

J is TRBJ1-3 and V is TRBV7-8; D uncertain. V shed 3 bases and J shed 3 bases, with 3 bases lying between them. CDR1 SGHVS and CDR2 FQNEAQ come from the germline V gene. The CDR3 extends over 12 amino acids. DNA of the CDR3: TGTGCCAGCAGCTTCGTTGGAAACACCATATATTTT. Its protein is CASSFVGNTIYF. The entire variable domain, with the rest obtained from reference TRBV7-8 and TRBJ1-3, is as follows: GAGVSQSPRYKVAKRGQDVALRCDPISGHVSLFWYQQALGQGPEFLTYFQNEAQLDKSGLPSDRFFAERPEGSVSTLKIQRTQQEDSAVYLCASSFVGNTIYFGEGSWLTVV.

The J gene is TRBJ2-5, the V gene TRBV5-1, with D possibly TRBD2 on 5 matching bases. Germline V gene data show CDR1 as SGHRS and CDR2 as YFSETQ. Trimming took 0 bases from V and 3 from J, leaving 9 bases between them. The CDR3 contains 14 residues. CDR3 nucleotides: TGCGCCAGCAGCTTGGGGAGGAGCAAAGAGACCCAGTACTTC. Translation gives CASSLGRSKETQYF.

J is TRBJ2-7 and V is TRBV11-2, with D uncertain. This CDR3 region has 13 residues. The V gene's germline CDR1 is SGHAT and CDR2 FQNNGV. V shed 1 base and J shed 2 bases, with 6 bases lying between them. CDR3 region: CASSLVGAYEQYV. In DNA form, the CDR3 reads TGTGCCAGCAGCTTAGTTGGGGCCTACGAGCAGTACGTC.

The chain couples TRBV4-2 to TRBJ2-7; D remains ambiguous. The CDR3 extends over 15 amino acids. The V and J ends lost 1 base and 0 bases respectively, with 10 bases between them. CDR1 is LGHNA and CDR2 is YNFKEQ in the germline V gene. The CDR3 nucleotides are TGTGCCAGCAGCCAAGGGGTGGGCGACTCCTACGAGCAGTACTTC. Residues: CASSQGVGDSYEQYF.

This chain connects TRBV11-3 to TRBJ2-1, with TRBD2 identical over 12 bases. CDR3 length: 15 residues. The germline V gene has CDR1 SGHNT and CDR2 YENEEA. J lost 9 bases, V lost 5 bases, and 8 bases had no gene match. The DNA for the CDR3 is TGTGCCAGCAGCGACCGACTAGCGGGAGATACTGAGCAGTTCTTC. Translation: CASSDRLAGDTEQFF.

For the CDR3, the DNA is TGTGCCAGCAGCACCAGTCATACCCCACAAGAGACCCAGTACTTC. It yields the protein CASSTSHTPQETQYF. V and J are TRBV11-3 and TRBJ2-5; D not resolved. CDR1 SGHNT and CDR2 YENEEA come from the germline V gene. CDR3 size: 15 residues. The germline V and J ends were trimmed by 5 bases and 2 bases, with 15 bases remaining between them.

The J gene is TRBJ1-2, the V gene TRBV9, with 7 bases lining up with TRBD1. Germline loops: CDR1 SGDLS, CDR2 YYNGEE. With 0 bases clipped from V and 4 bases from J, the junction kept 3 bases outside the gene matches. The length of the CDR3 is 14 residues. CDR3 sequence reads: CASSVGDSFYGYTF. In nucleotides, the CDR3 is TGTGCCAGCAGCGTAGGGGACAGCTTCTATGGCTACACCTTC.

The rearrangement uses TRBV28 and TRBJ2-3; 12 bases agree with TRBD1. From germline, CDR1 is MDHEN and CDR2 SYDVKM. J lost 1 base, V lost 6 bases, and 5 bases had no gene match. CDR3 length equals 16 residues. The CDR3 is CASSPGTGGGTDTQYF. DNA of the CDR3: TGTGCCAGCAGCCCCGGGACAGGGGGCGGCACAGATACGCAGTATTTT.